This TCR beta chain comes out of a study of T cells expressing NK-cell markers. Study background: Source material for TCR beta repertoires consisted of sorted CD3+CD56+NKG2C+, CD3+CD56+NKG2C- and CD3+CD56-NKG2C+ T cells. Whole-study findings and limits: The study found these clonotypes also leading the CD3+CD56-NKG2C+ fraction in several donors. Of CD8+ T cells, roughly 1.0-7.0% belonged to dominant NKG2C+ clonotypes in several donors. It remained uncertain whether the expanded NKG2C+ T cell clones were specific for HCMV antigens.

Per the germline V gene, CDR1 is DFQATT and CDR2 is SNEGSKA (reference sequence). The length of the CDR3 is 14 residues. Comments on this clonotype: What it binds is not known.

TCRdb reanalyzed the 5' RACE reads and collapses them to one entry per CDR3 protein, without DNA. The sample spans about 390,000 distinct CDR3 sequences; the ten largest clones claim roughly a tenth. What was sequenced was blood T cells: a sorted CD56 or NKG2C T cell subset, CD4+ or CD8+ T cells, or bulk PBMC T cells (not recorded which). This sequence originates from a woman aged 45-65 years in good health. V and J are TRBV20-1 and TRBJ2-1; the D call of TRBD2 rests on TCRdb alone, since no DNA is present to check it. The CDR3 loop reads CSAPGTKDYNEQFF.